These T cell receptor beta chains were read from a single sample in a study of T-cell reconstitution after alpha-beta-depleted transplantation in children. Each CDR3 protein gets one entry after TCRdb re-called the PCR reads with MiXCR. Of around 300,000 distinct CDR3 sequences listed, 20% to 30% are singletons. The sample here was PBMCs, mostly from graft donor cells, taken 180 days after TCRalphabeta/CD19-depleted stem cell transplant. All receptors derive from a male patient younger than 18 who had a stem cell transplant for acute lymphoblastic leukemia, so the T cells may come from the graft donor. CDR3s include the opening cysteine and the closing phenylalanine or tryptophan. The D gene is left open where the match is weak. Some rows mark clone size as missing; the rest say once, few, many or name a class of expanded clone.

j_gene: TRBJ2-7; d_gene: TRBD1; abundance: few; v_gene: TRBV11-2; CDR3nt: TGTGCCAGCAGCTTCGACAGGGGCCACGAGCAGTACTTC; CDR3aa: CASSFDRGHEQYF
j_gene: TRBJ2-1; d_gene: TRBD2; abundance: .; v_gene: TRBV20-1; CDR3nt: TGCAGTGCTAGAGAACTAGCGGTTTACAATGAGCAGTTCTTC; CDR3aa: CSARELAVYNEQFF
j_gene: TRBJ2-7; d_gene: TRBD1; abundance: .; v_gene: TRBV5-1; CDR3nt: TGCGCCAGCAGCTTGGGAGGCTACAGGGGTTCCTACGAGCAGTACTTC; CDR3aa: CASSLGGYRGSYEQYF
j_gene: TRBJ2-7; d_gene: TRBD2; abundance: .; v_gene: TRBV12-3/TRBV12-4; CDR3nt: TGTGCCAGCAGCCCGGGACTAGCGCCCTACGAGCAGTACTTC; CDR3aa: CASSPGLAPYEQYF
j_gene: TRBJ2-1; d_gene: TRBD2; abundance: .; v_gene: TRBV20-1; CDR3nt: TGCAGTGCTAGTGGGACTAGCGGGGGTTCCGAGCAGTTCTTC; CDR3aa: CSASGTSGGSEQFF
j_gene: TRBJ2-5; d_gene: .; abundance: many; v_gene: TRBV7-2; CDR3nt: TGTGCCAGCAGCTTGTGGGGTCAAGAGACCCAGTACTTC; CDR3aa: CASSLWGQETQYF
j_gene: TRBJ2-5; d_gene: .; abundance: .; v_gene: TRBV7-2; CDR3nt: TGTGCCAGCAGCTTATTTGTCCGGGAGAAAGAGACCCAGTACTTC; CDR3aa: CASSLFVREKETQYF
j_gene: TRBJ2-4; d_gene: TRBD1; abundance: few; v_gene: TRBV5-1; CDR3nt: TGCGCCAGCAGCTTGACCACAGGGGTCAAAAACATTCAGTACTTC; CDR3aa: CASSLTTGVKNIQYF
j_gene: TRBJ2-7; d_gene: TRBD2; abundance: .; v_gene: TRBV10-3; CDR3nt: TGTGCCATCAGTCCTGGACTAGCGGGAGGAGGGTACGAGCAGTGCTTC; CDR3aa: CAISPGLAGGGYEQCF
j_gene: TRBJ2-3; d_gene: .; abundance: few; v_gene: TRBV14; CDR3nt: TGTGCCAGCAGCCCTGGCGGGGCCCCAGATACGCAGTATTTT; CDR3aa: CASSPGGAPDTQYF
j_gene: TRBJ1-5; d_gene: TRBD1; abundance: .; v_gene: TRBV7-8; CDR3nt: TGTGCCAGCAGCCCGAGGGACAGTTTTAGCAATCAGCCCCAGCATTTT; CDR3aa: CASSPRDSFSNQPQHF
j_gene: TRBJ1-1; d_gene: .; abundance: few; v_gene: TRBV27; CDR3nt: TGTGCCAGCAGTTTATATGGTTTGCGAGCTACTGAAGCTTTCTTT; CDR3aa: CASSLYGLRATEAFF
j_gene: TRBJ2-7; d_gene: .; abundance: .; v_gene: TRBV7-6; CDR3nt: TGTGCCAGCAGCACCCAGGACACCTCCTACGAGCAGTACTTC; CDR3aa: CASSTQDTSYEQYF
j_gene: TRBJ1-1; d_gene: .; abundance: .; v_gene: TRBV11-2; CDR3nt: TGTGCCAGCAGCTTAGGCCTGGGGACGCCCCCAGGACCTGAAGCTTTCTTT; CDR3aa: CASSLGLGTPPGPEAFF